The present entry profiles one T cell receptor (beta chain) with its context. The sample belongs to a study of OX40 agonist ivuxolimab in advanced cancers. The table came from immunoSEQ multiplex PCR; TCRdb's copy has only in-frame clones and leaves some out. The sample shows 40,000 or so clones, just under 90% of them seen only once. This TCR came from an adult with an advanced solid tumor such as melanoma, head and neck, liver or kidney cancer. This specimen consisted of CD4+ or CD8+ T cells sorted from blood, obtained in a trial of the OX40 agonist ivuxolimab.

The chain's CDR3 is CASSAPISNEQFF. The DNA for the CDR3 is TGTGCCAGCAGCGCCCCCATATCGAATGAGCAGTTCTTC. This chain joins TRBV9 and TRBJ2-1, with unresolved D. Trimming removed 3 bases from V and 7 bases from J, with 11 bases in between. This CDR3 comprises 13 residues. Germline loops: CDR1 SGDLS, CDR2 YYNGEE.